The 9 T cell receptor beta chains below all came from one sample that was sequenced in a study of blood T cell repertoires in COVID-19. Profiling relied on immunoSEQ multiplex PCR, and the TCRdb table lists in-frame clones only, not all of them. The data contain some 150,000 clones, 70% to 85% of them singletons. The sequencing sample was made of peripheral blood. Source of these receptors: a human donor in a cohort sampled during active COVID-19.

The CDR3 is CASREQGTPYNSPLHF. As DNA, the CDR3 is TGTGCCAGCAGGGAACAGGGCACTCCTTATAATTCACCCCTCCACTTT. The chain links TRBV28 to TRBJ1-6, with a weak D call TRBD1 (6 bases). The CDR3 has 16 amino acids. Trimming removed 6 bases at V and 4 bases at J, with 16 bases between. From germline, CDR1 is MDHEN and CDR2 SYDVKM.

This sequence joins TRBV4-1 and TRBJ2-1; 9 positions match TRBD2. The V and J ends lost 4 bases and 14 bases, in that order; junction bases with no gene match: 9. The germline gives CDR1 MGHRA, CDR2 YSYEKL. The CDR3 covers 13 residues. CDR3 nucleotides: TGCGCCAGCAGCCCCCGGACCGGGACTAGCAAGTTCTTC. It codes for CASSPRTGTSKFF.

The chain uses TRBV29-1 and TRBJ1-1, with D maybe TRBD1 (5 bases). Germline CDR1 and CDR2: SQVTM and ANQGSEA. V lost 6 bases and J 7 bases, leaving 18 bases between the germline ends. CDR3 length: 13 residues. CDR3: CSVTPDGGLEAFF. The CDR3 DNA reads TGCAGCGTCACACCGGACGGGGGACTTGAAGCTTTCTTT.

The V call is TRBV7-3, the J call TRBJ2-2, with 11 bases matching TRBD2. The CDR3 runs 16 residues. Germline assignment: CDR1 SGHTA and CDR2 FQGTGA. The trim removed 1 base at V and 3 bases at J, leaving 1 base unmatched. The DNA for the CDR3 is TGTGCCAGCAGCTTAATGGGACTAGCGGACACCGGGGAGCTGTTTTTT. It encodes CASSLMGLADTGELFF.

The chain combines TRBV18 with TRBJ1-2; maybe TRBD1 (5 bases). This CDR3 comprises 13 residues. Germline CDR1 KGHSH, CDR2 LQKENI. Trimming took off 3 bases at V and 2 bases at J, with 7 bases between the two ends. The CDR3 sequence is CASSPSGNYGYTF. The DNA of the CDR3 is TGTGCCAGCTCACCGTCAGGGAACTATGGCTACACCTTC.

As DNA, the CDR3 is TGCAGTGCTGAATCAGGGAGGCAGCAGTACTTC. Protein product: CSAESGRQQYF. The gene calls are TRBV20-1 and TRBJ2-7, with D perhaps TRBD2 (6 bases). Germline-derived CDR1 and CDR2 are DFQATT and SNEGSKA (reference sequence). The CDR3 is made up of 11 amino acids. Trimming left V 5 bases short and J 8 bases short, with 13 bases between.

CDR3 amino acids: CASSTDRKNNQPQHF. In nucleotides, the CDR3 is TGTGCCAGTAGTACGGACAGGAAAAACAATCAGCCCCAGCATTTT. The chain couples TRBV19 to TRBJ1-5, with 7 bases lining up with TRBD1. There are 15 residues in the CDR3. V was clipped by 4 bases and J by 3 bases; unmatched bases: 6. Germline V lookup: CDR1 LNHDA, CDR2 SQIVND (reference sequence). Full variable domain (rest looked up from reference TRBV19 and TRBJ1-5): DGGITQSPKYLFRKEGQNVTLSCEQNLNHDAMYWYRQDPGQGLRLIYYSQIVNDFQKGDIAEGYSVSREKKESFPLTVTSAQKNPTAFYLCASSTDRKNNQPQHFGDGTRLSIL.

The chain carries TRBV2 and TRBJ2-7, with D perhaps TRBD2 (6 bases). V lost 4 bases and J lost 3, with 10 bases in between. The CDR3 is 13 amino acids. Germline V gene lookup returns CDR1 SNHLY and CDR2 FYNNEI. CDR3 loop: CASSGGDLYEQYF. In DNA, the CDR3 is TGTGCCAGCAGTGGCGGGGACCTCTACGAGCAGTACTTC.

The CDR3 loop reads CASSLTSGATGELFF. DNA of the CDR3: TGCGCCAGCAGCTTGACTAGCGGGGCGACCGGGGAGCTGTTTTTT. The gene calls are TRBV5-1 and TRBJ2-2; TRBD2 aligns across 10 bases. In germline, CDR1 is SGHRS, CDR2 YFSETQ. This CDR3 contains 15 residues. J lost 5 bases, V lost 1 base, and 2 bases had no gene match.